This TCR beta chain stems from a study of T-cell memory formation after mild COVID-19. Study information: Largely donor-specific TCR clusters were found. Whole-study results and caveats: Contracting clones from day 15 to 85 showed balanced CD4/CD8; later expanders favored CD4+. There was no confirmation that second-wave clones peaking on day 37 were SARS-CoV-2 specific.

This CDR3 comprises 17 residues. Per germline, CDR1 SGHTA and CDR2 FQGNSA. J lost 2 bases, V lost 5 bases, and 11 bases had no gene match. TCR alpha and TCR beta cDNA libraries carrying sample barcodes and UMIs came from 5'RACE with constant-segment primers. MiXCR was run by TCRdb on the 5' RACE reads, yielding one entry per CDR3 protein. The table records around 390,000 distinct CDR3 sequences, around a sixth of them present only once. This clonotype has a handful of counts. Antigen unknown. The sequence came from a man aged 18 to 30 who had mild COVID-19 (a few samples of this study predate the infection). Cell type and time point are not known. The rearrangement links TRBV7-2 to TRBJ2-3, with 9 bases that match TRBD2. The specimen sequenced was PBMCs or a T cell subset sorted from them (not recorded which). CDR3 sequence reads: CASSPPAGGHFTDTQYF. The DNA of the CDR3 is TGTGCCAGCAGCCCCCCGGCGGGGGGGCATTTCACAGATACGCAGTATTTT.